These 20 T cell receptor beta chains came from one sample sequenced in a study of cytotoxic CD8 clonotypes in ibrutinib-treated CLL. Generated by immunoSEQ multiplex PCR, the TCRdb table keeps only in-frame clones and is missing some. The sample comprises hundreds of thousands of clones, roughly 74% of which are singletons, and about 16% rests with the top ten. Sequencing was performed on PBMCs, taken after 24 months of ibrutinib treatment. The origin of the receptors is a human donor with chronic lymphocytic leukemia.

The chain has TRBV2 and TRBJ1-4; 9 nucleotides match TRBD1. Trimming took 8 bases from V and 8 from J; bases not matched to a gene: 12. This CDR3 is 15 amino acids long. Germline V CDR1 and CDR2: SNHLY, FYNNEI. The CDR3 reads CASHTLTGGEEKLFF. Here the CDR3 DNA reads TGTGCCAGCCATACCCTGACAGGGGGGGAGGAAAAACTGTTTTTT.

The chain links TRBV7-2 to TRBJ2-3; weak D call: TRBD1 (6 bases). CDR3 length: 15 amino acids. Germline CDR1 SGHTA, CDR2 FQGNSA. V was clipped by 1 base and J by 3 bases, with 11 bases between them. CDR3 DNA sequence: TGTGCCAGCAGCTTAGTAGGCAGGGGAACAGATACGCAGTATTTT. Translation: CASSLVGRGTDTQYF.

CDR3 region: CASSKVGTRDTEAFF. CDR3 nucleotides: TGTGCCAGCAGCAAAGTAGGGACACGCGACACTGAAGCTTTCTTT. The chain is built from TRBV21-1 and TRBJ1-1; the table's D call TRBD1 went unverified against the DNA. TRBV21-1 is shown as a pseudogene. This CDR3 comprises 15 residues.

The rearrangement uses TRBV28 and TRBJ2-3; perhaps TRBD1 as D (6 bases). The CDR3 totals 14 residues. Germline loops: CDR1 MDHEN, CDR2 SYDVKM. Trimming stripped 6 bases from V and 3 bases from J, with 13 bases between. The CDR3 coding sequence is TGTGCCAGCAGACCCACAGGGAGAACAGATACGCAGTATTTT. It encodes CASRPTGRTDTQYF.

This clone came up once. The chain carries TRBV18 and TRBJ2-5; D perhaps matches TRBD1 (8 bases). The CDR3 runs to 15 residues. Trimming left V 6 bases short and J 3 bases short, with 17 bases between. Germline CDR1 is KGHSH and CDR2 is LQKENI. CDR3 region: CASSPYRGGEETQYF. CDR3 coding DNA: TGTGCCAGCTCCCCCTACAGGGGGGGAGAAGAGACCCAGTACTTC.

The table lists this clone with a few counts. The V call is TRBV6-5, the J call TRBJ2-4, with D unresolved. CDR1 is MNHEY and CDR2 is SVGAGI in the germline V gene. The CDR3 is 12 amino acids. CDR3 loop: CTEQLAKNIQYF. In nucleotides, the CDR3 is TGTACTGAACAGTTAGCCAAAAACATTCAGTACTTC.

This clone has just one count. The V and J genes are TRBV29-1 and TRBJ2-7; 8 bases agree with TRBD1. This CDR3 contains 15 residues. Trimming removed 1 base from V and 5 bases from J; junction bases left unmatched: 10. Germline lookup yields CDR1 SQVTM and CDR2 ANQGSEA. CDR3 nucleotide sequence: TGCAGCGTTGAAGTAGGCAGGGGGCAATCCGACGAGCAGTACTTC. Translated: CSVEVGRGQSDEQYF.

The CDR3 region is CASHAGGGQPQHF. CDR3 DNA: TGTGCCAGCCATGCGGGGGGCGGTCAGCCCCAGCATTTT. The chain joins TRBV19 to TRBJ1-5; tentatively, D is TRBD1 (6 bases). Germline V gene data show CDR1 as LNHDA and CDR2 as SQIVND (reference sequence). There are 13 residues in the CDR3. V lost 9 bases and J 6 bases, leaving 15 bases between the germline ends.

This clone was detected once. The genes are TRBV29-1 and TRBJ2-2, with 7 positions matching TRBD2. The CDR3 length is 15 residues. V gave up 5 bases and J gave up 0 bases; unmatched junction bases: 6. The V gene's germline CDR1 is SQVTM and CDR2 ANQGSEA. The CDR3 region is CSVTLAAANTGELFF. CDR3 in DNA: TGCAGCGTTACGCTAGCGGCCGCGAACACCGGGGAGCTGTTTTTT.

This clone has only one observation. The chain couples TRBV4-1 to TRBJ1-2; D perhaps matches TRBD1 (6 bases). Per germline, CDR1 MGHRA and CDR2 YSYEKL. The CDR3 consists of 13 residues. The V end lost 0 bases, the J end lost 14 bases, and 16 bases lay between the germline ends. CDR3 sequence reads: CASSQDVGGLLTF. For the CDR3, the DNA is TGCGCCAGCAGCCAAGACGTAGGGGGGCTGTTAACCTTC.

This chain joins TRBV11-2 and TRBJ2-5; no clear D. The V end lost 5 bases, the J end lost 5 bases, and 6 bases lay between the germline ends. This CDR3 region has 11 residues. The germline V gene has CDR1 SGHAT and CDR2 FQNNGV. This CDR3 reads CASSLMETQYF. The CDR3 nucleotides are TGTGCCAGCAGCCTGATGGAGACCCAGTACTTC. The full variable domain, completed using reference TRBV11-2 and TRBJ2-5, is EAGVAQSPRYKIIEKRQSVAFWCNPISGHATLYWYQQILGQGPKLLIQFQNNGVVDDSQLPKDRFSAERLKGVDSTLKIQPAKLEDSAVYLCASSLMETQYFGPGTRLLVL.

J is TRBJ2-7 and V is TRBV18, with D possibly TRBD2 on 5 matching bases. V lost 0 bases to trimming and J lost 2 bases, with 11 bases between them. The CDR3 runs to 15 residues. Germline lookup yields CDR1 KGHSH and CDR2 LQKENI. The CDR3 nucleotides read TGTGCCAGCTCACCACCGGGAGAAAACACCTACGAGCAGTACTTC. Translated, it gives CASSPPGENTYEQYF.

V is TRBV9 and J is TRBJ2-3, with D uncertain. CDR3 size: 13 residues. Germline V CDR1 and CDR2: SGDLS, YYNGEE. The V end lost 2 bases, the J end lost 2 bases, and 6 bases lay between the germline ends. In DNA, the CDR3 is TGTGCCAGCAGCGTGGCGGACACAGATACGCAGTATTTT. Encoded protein: CASSVADTDTQYF.

CDR3 amino acids: CASSLGTEAFF. CDR3 coding DNA: TGTGCCAGCAGCTTAGGGACAGAAGCTTTCTTT. This sequence joins TRBV7-2 and TRBJ1-1; weak D call: TRBD1 (5 bases). V was cut by 1 base and J by 8 bases, with 5 bases left in between. The germline gives CDR1 SGHTA, CDR2 FQGNSA. This CDR3 comprises 11 residues.

Note on this clone: Mismatch with germline at one junction end may stem from a read error. J is TRBJ1-3 and V is TRBV15, with TRBD1 identical over 9 bases. Germline CDR1 and CDR2: LNHNV and YYDKDF (reference sequence). The length of the CDR3 is 14 residues. CDR3 sequence (DNA): TGTGCCACCAGCAGTCCGGGACAGGGAGACACCACATATTTT. Its protein is CATSSPGQGDTTYF.

The chain uses TRBV5-1 and TRBJ1-2; D unresolved. V dropped 0 bases and J dropped 2 bases, with 8 bases sitting between them. This CDR3 has 14 amino acids. The germline V gene encodes CDR1 SGHRS and CDR2 YFSETQ. This CDR3 is CASSLAAENYGYTF. Here the CDR3 DNA reads TGCGCCAGCAGCTTGGCCGCAGAAAACTATGGCTACACCTTC. Full variable domain (remainder filled in from reference TRBV5-1 and TRBJ1-2): KAGVTQTPRYLIKTRGQQVTLSCSPISGHRSVSWYQQTPGQGLQFLFEYFSETQRNKGNFPGRFSGRQFSNSRSEMNVSTLELGDSALYLCASSLAAENYGYTFGSGTRLTVV.

The rearrangement uses TRBV30 and TRBJ1-5, with TRBD1 matching over 8 bases. CDR1 and CDR2 (germline): GTSNPN, SVGIG (reference sequence). There are 19 residues in the CDR3. J lost 3 bases, V lost 0 bases, and 16 bases had no gene match. The CDR3 DNA reads TGTGCCTGGAGTGTCTCGATCGGGTCGGGACAGGTTTACAATCAGCCCCAGCATTTT. Translated, it gives CAWSVSIGSGQVYNQPQHF.

The V and J genes are TRBV27 and TRBJ2-1; D perhaps matches TRBD2 (5 bases). Germline CDR1 is MNHEY and CDR2 is SMNVEV (reference sequence). This CDR3 is built from 12 residues. V lost 0 bases, J lost 11 bases, and 8 bases lay in between. DNA for the CDR3: TGTGCCAGCAGTTTATCCGGGGTCCAGCAGTTCTTC. This translates into CASSLSGVQQFF.

The gene calls are TRBV18 and TRBJ2-2; 13 nucleotides agree with TRBD2. The CDR3 length is 19 residues. V was clipped by 3 bases and J by 4 bases; unmatched bases: 11. Germline V lookup: CDR1 KGHSH, CDR2 LQKENI. The CDR3 sequence: CASSPMPGLAGLLTGELFF. The CDR3 DNA reads TGTGCCAGCTCACCCATGCCGGGACTAGCGGGGCTACTCACCGGGGAGCTGTTTTTT. The full variable domain, rest sourced from reference TRBV18 and TRBJ2-2, is NAGVMQNPRHLVRRRGQEARLRCSPMKGHSHVYWYRQLPEEGLKFMVYLQKENIIDESGMPKERFSAEFPKEGPSILRIQQVVRGDSAAYFCASSPMPGLAGLLTGELFFGEGSRLTVL.

The chain joins TRBV2 to TRBJ2-6, with 8 bases aligning to TRBD1. Germline CDR1 SNHLY, CDR2 FYNNEI. The CDR3 has 17 residues. V trimming: 2 bases; J trimming: 4 bases; junction bases outside the gene matches: 7. The CDR3 loop reads CASSERAGGSGANVLTF. CDR3 nucleotide sequence: TGTGCCAGCAGTGAAAGGGCAGGGGGCTCCGGGGCCAACGTCCTGACTTTC.